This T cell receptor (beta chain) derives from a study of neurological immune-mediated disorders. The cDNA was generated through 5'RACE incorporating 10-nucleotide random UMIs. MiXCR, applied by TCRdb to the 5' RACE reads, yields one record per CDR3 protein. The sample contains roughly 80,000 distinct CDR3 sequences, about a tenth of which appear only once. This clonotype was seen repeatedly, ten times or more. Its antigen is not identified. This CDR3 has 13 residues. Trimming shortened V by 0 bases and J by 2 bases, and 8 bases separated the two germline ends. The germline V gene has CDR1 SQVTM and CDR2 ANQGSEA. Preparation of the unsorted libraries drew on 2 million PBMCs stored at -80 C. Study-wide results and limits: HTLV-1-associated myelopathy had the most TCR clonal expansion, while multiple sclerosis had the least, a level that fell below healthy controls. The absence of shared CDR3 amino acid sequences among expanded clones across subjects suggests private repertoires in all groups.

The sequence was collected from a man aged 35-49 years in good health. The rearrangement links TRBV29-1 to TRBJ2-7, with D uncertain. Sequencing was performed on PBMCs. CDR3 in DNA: TGCAGCGTTGAAGATCCCGACGCCTACGAGCAGTACTTC. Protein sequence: CSVEDPDAYEQYF.